This TCR beta chain was sequenced in a study of T cells after yellow fever vaccination. At the level of the study: Preparing low-cell-number fractions relied on SMART-Seq v4 Ultra Low Input.

The CDR3 loop spans 12 amino acids. The V end was cut by 2 bases, the J end by 5 bases, with 7 bases between. Study-level results: The booster response re-showed most primary clones: around 96% CD4, almost 90% CD8. Repertoires obtained by FACS sorting could include abundant clonotypes that entered as contaminants from the bulk population.

Concerning this clonotype: No antigen is known for it.

TCRdb redid the calling of the 5' RACE reads with MiXCR, one entry per CDR3 protein. The table lists around 350,000 distinct CDR3 sequences, about 9.9% of them singletons, with 18% in the top ten. The sequenced sample was PBMCs, obtained on the day of the first yellow fever vaccination. The clonotype comes from a man between 18 and 29 years old who received the YFV17D yellow fever vaccine. The V gene is TRBV23-1, the J gene TRBJ2-7, with D hard to call. TRBV23-1 is known as an ORF, though its function is uncertain. The CDR3 DNA sequence: TGCGCCAGCAGTCAAGCGCCGGACGAGCAGTACTTC. The encoded protein is CASSQAPDEQYF.